Below, 17 T cell receptor beta chains from the same sample are listed, as sequenced in a study of CD8 T cells in ankylosing spondylitis. TCRdb passed the 5' RACE reads through MiXCR, listing each CDR3 protein once. The sample lists 20,000 to 25,000 distinct CDR3 sequences; approximately 13% were seen once. The sample consisted of blood. The receptor set was obtained from a male donor with ankylosing spondylitis or in good health (not recorded which).

The genes are TRBV29-1 and TRBJ2-7, with no clear D. This CDR3 comprises 12 residues. Germline V gives CDR1 SQVTM, CDR2 ANQGSEA. Trimming stripped 4 bases from V and 3 bases from J, with 10 bases between. The CDR3 protein is CSVAHHRYEQYF. The CDR3, as DNA: TGCAGCGTTGCACATCACCGCTACGAGCAGTACTTC.

This clonotype was counted at least ten times. The genes are TRBV11-1 and TRBJ2-3; D remains ambiguous. The germline V gene has CDR1 SGHAT and CDR2 FQDESV (reference sequence). The ends were cut back, 4 bases at V and 4 bases at J, with 12 bases in the middle. The CDR3 runs to 14 residues. The CDR3 region has the DNA TGTGCCAGCAGCTCTTGGGATGGGTCAGATACGCAGTATTTT. Translating gives CASSSWDGSDTQYF.

This clonotype was seen many times. CDR3 bases: TGTGCCAGCAGCTTAAGGAGCGGGGGGAACACCGGGGAGCTGTTTTTT. Protein product: CASSLRSGGNTGELFF. The chain joins TRBV7-3 to TRBJ2-2; 8 nucleotides match TRBD2. This CDR3 spans 16 amino acids. After removal of 1 base from V and 1 base from J, the junction contained 2 bases not matched to a gene. Germline lookup yields CDR1 SGHTA and CDR2 FQGTGA.

This clonotype was recorded many times. The chain uses TRBV6-2 or TRBV6-3 and TRBJ2-5; the D is unclear. CDR1 is MNHEY, CDR2 SVGEGT, per germline. This CDR3 is 11 amino acids long. V dropped 7 bases and J dropped 4 bases, with 7 bases sitting between them. The CDR3: CASTGSETQYF. The CDR3 DNA reads as TGTGCCAGCACTGGATCAGAGACCCAGTACTTC.

This rearrangement joins TRBV6-2 or TRBV6-3 to TRBJ1-1, with D hard to call. Trimming took off 5 bases at V and 7 bases at J, with 8 bases between the two ends. This CDR3 is built from 11 residues. CDR1 and CDR2 from the germline V gene are MNHEY and SVGEGT. Written as DNA, the CDR3 is TGTGCCAGCAGTCCGAAAAATGAAGCTTTCTTT. Residues: CASSPKNEAFF.

This clonotype has more than one count but fewer than ten. This rearrangement joins TRBV4-3 to TRBJ2-2; 9 bases are shared with TRBD2. CDR3 length: 16 amino acids. J lost 3 bases, V lost 7 bases, and 9 bases had no gene match. CDR1 is LGHNA and CDR2 is YSLEER in the germline V gene. The CDR3 here is CASTREAGGDTGELFF. The CDR3, as DNA: TGCGCCAGCACCCGGGAAGCGGGAGGAGACACCGGGGAGCTGTTTTTT.

There are a few counts of this clonotype. The chain is built from TRBV7-2 and TRBJ2-1; TRBD1 aligns across 7 bases. The trim removed 4 bases at V and 5 bases at J, leaving 20 bases unmatched. This CDR3 has 19 amino acids. The V gene's germline CDR1 is SGHTA and CDR2 FQGNSA. The CDR3 loop reads CASSSRTGFLYAANNEQFF. CDR3 nucleotides: TGTGCCAGCAGCTCCCGGACAGGTTTCCTTTACGCGGCTAACAATGAGCAGTTCTTC.

This clonotype was detected a few times. The genes are TRBV5-1 and TRBJ2-1; no reliable D call. Germline-derived CDR1 and CDR2 are SGHRS and YFSETQ. Between the trimmed V and J ends, which lost 2 bases and 7 bases, there was a span of 13 bases. The CDR3 runs 14 residues. CDR3 bases: TGCGCCAGCAGCTTTTCGGGCCCGATAAATGAGCAGTTCTTC. Protein: CASSFSGPINEQFF.

This clonotype was recorded many times. The V and J genes are TRBV24-1 and TRBJ2-1; tentatively, D is TRBD2 (5 bases). The germline V gene encodes CDR1 KGHDR and CDR2 SFDVKD. Deletions cut 8 bases from V and 3 bases from J, with 13 bases between. This CDR3 region has 14 residues. CDR3 amino acids: CATKASGIYNEQFF. The CDR3 DNA reads as TGTGCCACCAAGGCGAGCGGAATCTACAATGAGCAGTTCTTC.

In this sample, this clonotype turned up many times. The V and J genes are TRBV5-1 and TRBJ2-1; D is uncertain. Trimming removed 4 bases at V and 8 bases at J, with 19 bases between. The CDR3 runs to 15 residues. Germline CDR1 is SGHRS and CDR2 is YFSETQ. The chain's CDR3 is CASSPFVEAGDEQFF. CDR3 in DNA: TGCGCCAGCAGCCCCTTCGTAGAGGCAGGAGATGAGCAGTTCTTC. The complete variable domain, with remaining parts taken from reference TRBV5-1 and TRBJ2-1, reads KAGVTQTPRYLIKTRGQQVTLSCSPISGHRSVSWYQQTPGQGLQFLFEYFSETQRNKGNFPGRFSGRQFSNSRSEMNVSTLELGDSALYLCASSPFVEAGDEQFFGPGTRLTVL.

The V and J genes are TRBV4-3 and TRBJ2-2, with 7 bases aligning to TRBD1. The CDR3 loop spans 16 amino acids. Germline assignment: CDR1 LGHNA and CDR2 YSLEER. The ends lost 0 bases at V and 4 bases at J; junction bases unmatched: 5. In DNA, the CDR3 is TGCGCCAGCAGCCAAGATACAGGGGCGGGCACCGGGGAGCTGTTTTTT. Its translation is CASSQDTGAGTGELFF.

This clonotype has a handful of counts. The genes are TRBV28 and TRBJ1-4; TRBD1 is a possible D gene (6 bases). With 5 bases removed from V and 3 bases from J, the gap between germline ends came to 10 bases. The CDR3 consists of 14 residues. Germline V gene lookup returns CDR1 MDHEN and CDR2 SYDVKM. CDR3 in amino acids: CASSRGGANEKLFF. The DNA of the CDR3 is TGTGCCAGCAGTAGGGGGGGAGCTAATGAAAAACTGTTTTTT.

This clonotype was counted many times. The chain has TRBV6-6 and TRBJ2-4; TRBD2 matches 8 bases. The CDR3 runs to 14 residues. Germline values: CDR1 MNHNY, CDR2 SVGAGI (reference sequence). The V and J ends lost 0 bases and 8 bases, in that order; junction bases with no gene match: 3. The CDR3: CASSYSAGEHIQYF. CDR3 sequence (DNA): TGTGCCAGCAGTTACTCAGCGGGAGAACACATTCAGTACTTC.

This clonotype was counted many times. The chain joins TRBV6-1 to TRBJ2-3; D is unclear. The germline V gene has CDR1 MNHNS and CDR2 SASEGT. V was clipped by 1 base and J by 4 bases, with 3 bases between them. The CDR3 is 12 amino acids. The CDR3 is CASSEGADTQYF. CDR3 DNA sequence: TGTGCCAGCAGTGAAGGGGCAGATACGCAGTATTTT.

The rearrangement links TRBV5-1 to TRBJ2-2; D may match TRBD1 or TRBD2 (5 bases each). The CDR3 totals 15 residues. In germline, CDR1 is SGHRS, CDR2 YFSETQ. V lost 5 bases and J lost 1, with 12 bases in between. The CDR3 protein is CASRFGAQNTGELFF. CDR3 in DNA: TGCGCCAGCAGGTTCGGGGCCCAGAACACCGGGGAGCTGTTTTTT.

This clonotype was seen more than once but under ten times. The chain is built from TRBV9 and TRBJ2-1, with TRBD1 identical over 9 bases. This CDR3 has 17 residues. Germline CDR1 and CDR2: SGDLS and YYNGEE. V lost 0 bases to trimming and J lost 1 base; unmatched junction nucleotides: 5. The CDR3 spells CASSVGIGTGSYNEQFF. The CDR3 region has the DNA TGTGCCAGCAGCGTAGGTATTGGGACAGGGTCCTACAATGAGCAGTTCTTC.

CDR3 protein: CASSSQANTEAFF. Here the CDR3 DNA reads TGCGCCAGCAGCTCACAGGCCAACACTGAAGCTTTCTTT. This sequence joins TRBV5-1 and TRBJ1-1; TRBD1 is a possible D gene (5 bases). The germline V and J ends were trimmed by 3 bases and 2 bases, with 8 bases remaining between them. CDR1 and CDR2 from the germline V gene are SGHRS and YFSETQ. This CDR3 spans 13 amino acids.